This T cell receptor beta chain was retrieved from a study of CD8 T cells in ankylosing spondylitis. Overall study results and limits: Previously reported in reactive arthritis synovial fluid and blood were some of the motif variants. Matched ankylosing spondylitis synovial fluid reportedly contained a significantly enriched population of disease-linked clones.

This CDR3 is built from 14 residues. Germline assignment: CDR1 GTSNPN and CDR2 SVGIG (reference sequence). V shed 5 bases and J shed 4 bases, with 15 bases lying between them. The sample holds many counts of this clonotype. Its antigen is unknown. TCRdb itself ran the 5' RACE reads through MiXCR, one entry per CDR3 protein. This table has roughly 250,000 distinct CDR3 sequences, over 8.5% appearing once. The chain combines TRBV30 with TRBJ2-1; D perhaps matches TRBD1 (5 bases). This clonotype was sampled from a male donor with ankylosing spondylitis or in good health (not recorded which). The specimen sequenced was blood, either unsorted or a sorted T cell fraction (not recorded which). Written as DNA, the CDR3 is TGTGCCTGGGGAAAAGAGGACACTTACAATGAGCAGTTCTTC. Protein product: CAWGKEDTYNEQFF.